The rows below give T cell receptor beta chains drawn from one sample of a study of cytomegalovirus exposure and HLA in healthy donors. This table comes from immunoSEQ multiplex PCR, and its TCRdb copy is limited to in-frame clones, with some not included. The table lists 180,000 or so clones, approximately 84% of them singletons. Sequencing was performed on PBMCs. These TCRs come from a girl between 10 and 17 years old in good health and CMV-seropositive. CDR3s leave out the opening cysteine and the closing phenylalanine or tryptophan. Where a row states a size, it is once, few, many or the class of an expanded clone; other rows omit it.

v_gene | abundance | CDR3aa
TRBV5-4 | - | ASSLGEGQPVGTEAF
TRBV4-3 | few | ASSQVGGTGGNVYEQY
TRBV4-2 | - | ASKAGGDYNEQF
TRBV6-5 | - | ASSPGQGNYGYT
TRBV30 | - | AWIPRIYNEQF
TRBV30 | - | AWRGRQGTVEKLF
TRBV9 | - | ASSVEPGDSYEQY
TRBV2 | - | ASSVIRGFGGYEQY
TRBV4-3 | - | ASSQVRAGYNSPLH
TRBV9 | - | ASSARVTSGANVLT
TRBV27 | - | ASSRLAGGPSETGELF
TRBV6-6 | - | AHKRSTEAF
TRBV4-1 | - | ASSKPGQGMGQPQH
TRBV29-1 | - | SAEQGSSGYT
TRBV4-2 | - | ASSQDLGRGAGAF
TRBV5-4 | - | ASSVGQGAGNTIY
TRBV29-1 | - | SVAYRSTDTQY
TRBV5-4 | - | ASSTRQGKWETQY
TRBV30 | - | AWSRLASNEQF
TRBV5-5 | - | ASSLGQVMNTEAF
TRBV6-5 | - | ASSRTGVGTEAF
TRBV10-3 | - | AISDPSGSSYEQY
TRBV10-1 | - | ASSENVGVDTQY
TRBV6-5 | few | ASSSTVYGYT
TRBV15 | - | ATSRVTSGNTGELF
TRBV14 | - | ASGQVVFRGQY
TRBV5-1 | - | ASSIGTKDTGELF
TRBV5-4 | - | ASSLEAAAAETQY
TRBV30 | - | ASGTGGSYEQY
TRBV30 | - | AWRPRESLKNIQY
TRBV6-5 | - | ASSYSGQGIWEQF
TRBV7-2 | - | ASVAELRDEQF
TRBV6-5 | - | ASSNHRATLYGYT
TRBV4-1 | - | ASSQVGGLSTEAF
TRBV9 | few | ASSFTARTTQETQY
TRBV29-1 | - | SGLTASYNEQF
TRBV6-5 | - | ASTPTYSGANVLT
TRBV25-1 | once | ASSDAAGGTYNEQF
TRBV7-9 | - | ASSSTTGGNEQF
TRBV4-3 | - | ASSQDRRLADTQY
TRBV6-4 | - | ASRRYYEQY
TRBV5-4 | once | ASSQEDTQY
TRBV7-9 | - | ASSAGTGDSVAF
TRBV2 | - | ASSSYRVYEQY
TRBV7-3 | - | ASSLTLAGVDTGELF
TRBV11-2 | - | ASSLMKPAYEQY
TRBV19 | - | ASSFLQGAYT
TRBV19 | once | ASSGLAYNEQF
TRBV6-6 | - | ASSLDSQPQH
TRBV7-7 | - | ASSAGTSGYEQY
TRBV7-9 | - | ASSLEGGRAVYEQL
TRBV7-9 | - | ASSPGLAGGPYTGELF